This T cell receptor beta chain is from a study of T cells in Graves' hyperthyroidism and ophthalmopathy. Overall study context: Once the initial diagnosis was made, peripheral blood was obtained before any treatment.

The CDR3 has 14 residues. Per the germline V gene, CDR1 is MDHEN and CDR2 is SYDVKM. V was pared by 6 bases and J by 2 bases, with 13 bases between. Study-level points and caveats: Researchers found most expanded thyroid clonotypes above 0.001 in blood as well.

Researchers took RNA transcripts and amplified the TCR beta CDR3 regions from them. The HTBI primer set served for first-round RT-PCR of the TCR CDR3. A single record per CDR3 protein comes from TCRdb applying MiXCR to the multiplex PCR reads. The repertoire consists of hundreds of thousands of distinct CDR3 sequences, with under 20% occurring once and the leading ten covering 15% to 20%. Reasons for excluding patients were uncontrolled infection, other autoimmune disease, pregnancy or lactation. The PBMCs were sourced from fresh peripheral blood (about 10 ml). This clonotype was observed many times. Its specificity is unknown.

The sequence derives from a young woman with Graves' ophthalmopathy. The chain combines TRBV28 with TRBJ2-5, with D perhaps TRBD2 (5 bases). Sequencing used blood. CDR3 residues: CASRLGPGQETQYF. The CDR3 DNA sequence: TGTGCCAGCAGACTTGGACCGGGGCAAGAGACCCAGTACTTC. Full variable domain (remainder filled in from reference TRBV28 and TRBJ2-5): DVKVTQSSRYLVKRTGEKVFLECVQDMDHENMFWYRQDPGLGLRLIYFSYDVKMKEKGDIPEGYSVSREKKERFSLILESASTNQTSMYLCASRLGPGQETQYFGPGTRLLVL.